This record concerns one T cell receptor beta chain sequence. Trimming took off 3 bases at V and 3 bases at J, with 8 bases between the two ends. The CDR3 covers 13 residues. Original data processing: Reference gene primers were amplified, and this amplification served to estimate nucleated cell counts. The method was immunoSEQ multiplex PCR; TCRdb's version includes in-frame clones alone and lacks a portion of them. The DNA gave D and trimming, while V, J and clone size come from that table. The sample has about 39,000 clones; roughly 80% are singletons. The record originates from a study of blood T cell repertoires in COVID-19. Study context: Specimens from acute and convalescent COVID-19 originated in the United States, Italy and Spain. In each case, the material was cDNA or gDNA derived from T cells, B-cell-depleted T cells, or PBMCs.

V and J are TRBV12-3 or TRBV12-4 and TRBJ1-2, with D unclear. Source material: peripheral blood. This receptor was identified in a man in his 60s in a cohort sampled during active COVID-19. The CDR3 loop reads CASSFQGDYGYTF. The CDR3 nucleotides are TGTGCCAGCAGTTTTCAAGGAGACTATGGCTACACCTTC.